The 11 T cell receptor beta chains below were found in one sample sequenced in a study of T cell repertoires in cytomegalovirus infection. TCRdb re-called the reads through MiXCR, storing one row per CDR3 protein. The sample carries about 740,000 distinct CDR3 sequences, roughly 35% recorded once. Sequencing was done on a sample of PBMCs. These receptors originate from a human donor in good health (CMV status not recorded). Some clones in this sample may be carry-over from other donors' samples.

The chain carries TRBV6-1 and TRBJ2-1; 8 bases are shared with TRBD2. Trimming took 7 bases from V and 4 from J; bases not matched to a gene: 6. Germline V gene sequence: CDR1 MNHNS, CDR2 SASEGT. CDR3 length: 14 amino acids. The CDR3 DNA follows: TGTGCCAGCATAAGACCTAGCGGGTACAATGAGCAGTTCTTC. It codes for CASIRPSGYNEQFF.

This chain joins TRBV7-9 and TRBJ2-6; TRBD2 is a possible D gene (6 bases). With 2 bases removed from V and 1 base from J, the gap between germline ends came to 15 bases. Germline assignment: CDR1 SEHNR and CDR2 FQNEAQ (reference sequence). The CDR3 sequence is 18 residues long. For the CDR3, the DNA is TGTGCCAGCAGCTTATTATTAGGGGAGGCATCTGGGGCCAACGTCCTGACTTTC. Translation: CASSLLLGEASGANVLTF.

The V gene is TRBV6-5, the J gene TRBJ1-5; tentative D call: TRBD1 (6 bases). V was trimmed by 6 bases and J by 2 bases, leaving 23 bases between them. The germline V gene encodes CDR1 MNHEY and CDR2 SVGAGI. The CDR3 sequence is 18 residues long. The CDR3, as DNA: TGTGCCAGCAGCCCCCGACAGGAGAGAAGCGGGGGCAATCAGCCCCAGCATTTT. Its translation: CASSPRQERSGGNQPQHF.

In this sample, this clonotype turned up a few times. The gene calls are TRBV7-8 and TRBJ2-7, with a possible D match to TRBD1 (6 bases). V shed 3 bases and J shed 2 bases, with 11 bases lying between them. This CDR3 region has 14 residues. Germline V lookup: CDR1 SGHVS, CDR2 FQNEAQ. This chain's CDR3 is CASSFRQAPYEQYF. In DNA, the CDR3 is TGTGCCAGCAGCTTCCGACAGGCCCCCTACGAGCAGTACTTC.

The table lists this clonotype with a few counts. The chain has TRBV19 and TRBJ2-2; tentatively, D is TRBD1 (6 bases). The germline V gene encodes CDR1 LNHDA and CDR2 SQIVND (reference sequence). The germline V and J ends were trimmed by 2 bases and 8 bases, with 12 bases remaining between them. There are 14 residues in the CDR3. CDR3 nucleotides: TGTGCCAGTAGTATACAGGGGATCCTGGGGGAGCTGTTTTTT. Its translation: CASSIQGILGELFF.

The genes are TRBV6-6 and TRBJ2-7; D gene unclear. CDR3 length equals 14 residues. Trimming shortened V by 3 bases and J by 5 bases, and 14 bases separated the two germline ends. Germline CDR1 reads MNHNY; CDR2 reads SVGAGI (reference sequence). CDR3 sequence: CASSYGPLGDEQYF. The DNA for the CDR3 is TGTGCCAGCAGTTATGGCCCCCTCGGCGACGAGCAGTACTTC.

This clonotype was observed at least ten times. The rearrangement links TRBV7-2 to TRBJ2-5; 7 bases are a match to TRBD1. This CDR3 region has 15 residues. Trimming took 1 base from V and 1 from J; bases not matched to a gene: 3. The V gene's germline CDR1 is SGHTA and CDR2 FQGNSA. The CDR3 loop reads CASSLVGTVQETQYF. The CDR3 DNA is TGTGCCAGCAGCTTAGTAGGGACAGTCCAAGAGACCCAGTACTTC.

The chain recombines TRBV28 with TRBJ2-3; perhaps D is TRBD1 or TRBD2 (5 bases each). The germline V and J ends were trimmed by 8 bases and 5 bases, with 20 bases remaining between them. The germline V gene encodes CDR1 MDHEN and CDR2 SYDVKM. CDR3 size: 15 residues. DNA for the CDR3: TGTGCCAGCTGTGGCAGAGGGTTGGGGGAAGATACGCAGTATTTT. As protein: CASCGRGLGEDTQYF.

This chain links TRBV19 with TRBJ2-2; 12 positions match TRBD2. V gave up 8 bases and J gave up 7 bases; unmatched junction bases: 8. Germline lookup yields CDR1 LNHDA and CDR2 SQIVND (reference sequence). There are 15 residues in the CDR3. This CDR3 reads CASRTSGNNIGELFF. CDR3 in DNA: TGTGCCAGTCGGACTAGCGGGAACAATATCGGGGAGCTGTTTTTT.

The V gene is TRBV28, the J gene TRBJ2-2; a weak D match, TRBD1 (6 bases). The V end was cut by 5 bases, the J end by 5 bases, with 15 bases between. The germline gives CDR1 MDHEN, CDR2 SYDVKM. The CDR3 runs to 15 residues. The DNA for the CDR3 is TGTGCCAGCAGTGAGGACAGCGGAAGGACCGGGGAGCTGTTTTTT. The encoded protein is CASSEDSGRTGELFF.

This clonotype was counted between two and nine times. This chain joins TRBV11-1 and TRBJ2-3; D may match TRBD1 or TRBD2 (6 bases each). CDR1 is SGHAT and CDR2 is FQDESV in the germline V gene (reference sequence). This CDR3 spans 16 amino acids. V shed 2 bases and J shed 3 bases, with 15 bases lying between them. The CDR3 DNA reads TGTGCCAGCAGCTTACTCCGGGGGCGCCCAACAGATACGCAGTATTTT. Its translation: CASSLLRGRPTDTQYF.